Described below is a single T cell receptor (beta chain) sequence and its context. No antigen is known for it. The data originate from a study of cytomegalovirus exposure and HLA in healthy donors. Only in-frame clones appear in the TCRdb table, and some are missing; sequencing was by immunoSEQ multiplex PCR. Counted here are over 100,000 clones, 88% occurring once; the ten biggest clones make up less than 2.5%. The CDR3 covers 15 residues. V was trimmed by 6 bases and J by 0 bases, leaving 13 bases between them. Germline CDR1 and CDR2: MNHEY and SMNVEV (reference sequence). The study, taken as a whole, reports: The authors listed some 160 TCR beta chains as cytomegalovirus-associated.

V gene TRBV27 combines with J gene TRBJ2-3; D perhaps matches TRBD1 (6 bases). The clonotype was recovered from a woman between 18 and 29 years old in good health and CMV-seronegative. The sample comprised PBMCs. In DNA form, the CDR3 reads TGTGCCAGCAGCCGCAGGGGCCTCAGCACAGATACGCAGTATTTT. Its translation is CASSRRGLSTDTQYF.